Reported below is one T cell receptor (beta chain). As yet, its antigen is unknown. The data stem from a study of T cells in localized non-small cell lung cancer. Study outcomes and limitations: Analysis by sequencing included only one tumor region, so heterogeneity remains possible. Adjacent lung had a median 57 of the 100 largest tumor clones. Higher blood T cell density went with longer overall survival. Among the tissues sampled, uninvolved adjacent lung had the highest T cell clonality, above tumor.

Repertoires were generated with immunoSEQ multiplex PCR, while TCRdb's copy carries only in-frame clones and drops some. The sample lists 65,000 to 90,000 clones; roughly 75% were seen once. This specimen was PBMCs, taken before any cancer treatment. The sequence was obtained from a man aged 40-75 years with stage II squamous cell lung carcinoma.

CDR3 sequence: CASSGSGGARDTQYF. The DNA for the CDR3 is TGTGCCAGCAGTGGTAGCGGGGGGGCCAGAGATACGCAGTATTTT. V is TRBV2 and J is TRBJ2-3; the match to TRBD2 covers 11 bases. The V gene's germline CDR1 is SNHLY and CDR2 FYNNEI. The CDR3 loop spans 15 amino acids. J was trimmed by 5 bases and V by 4 bases; bases with no gene match: 5.